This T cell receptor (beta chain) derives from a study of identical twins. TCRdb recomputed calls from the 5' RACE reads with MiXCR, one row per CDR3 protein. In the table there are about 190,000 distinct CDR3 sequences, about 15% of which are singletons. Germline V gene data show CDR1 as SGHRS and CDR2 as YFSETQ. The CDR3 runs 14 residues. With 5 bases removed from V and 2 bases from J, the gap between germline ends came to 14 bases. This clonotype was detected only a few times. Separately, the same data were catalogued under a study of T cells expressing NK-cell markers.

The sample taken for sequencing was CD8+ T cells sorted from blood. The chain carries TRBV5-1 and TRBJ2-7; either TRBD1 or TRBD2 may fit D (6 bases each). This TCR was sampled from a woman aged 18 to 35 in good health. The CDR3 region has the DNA TGCGCCAGCAGGGACCCGGGGGACACCTACGAGCAGTACTTC. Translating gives CASRDPGDTYEQYF.